The following is a T cell receptor beta chain sequence with its context. The antigen is not known. A second PCR of about 6 to 11 cycles used a sample-barcoded 5' primer and a J-beta primer mix. TCRdb ran MiXCR on the 5' RACE reads and lists one entry per CDR3 protein. The repertoire has around 1.7 million distinct CDR3 sequences, 28% of them found once; the top ten carry less than 9.5%. This specimen belongs to a study of blood T cells in healthy people across ages. Study-wide results and caveats: Conclusively comparing naive with antigen-experienced cells was impossible with unsorted PBMCs.

The CDR3 runs to 14 residues. Germline CDR1 and CDR2: DFQATT and SNEGSKA (reference sequence). The germline V and J ends were trimmed by 2 bases and 5 bases, with 15 bases remaining between them. The gene calls are TRBV20-1 and TRBJ1-1, with D perhaps matching TRBD1 (5 bases). Sequences were obtained from blood. The receptor was isolated from a woman in her twenties or thirties in good health. Here the CDR3 DNA reads TGCAGTGCTAGATCGCCGGGGTGGGGGACTGAAGCTTTCTTT. Amino acid sequence: CSARSPGWGTEAFF.